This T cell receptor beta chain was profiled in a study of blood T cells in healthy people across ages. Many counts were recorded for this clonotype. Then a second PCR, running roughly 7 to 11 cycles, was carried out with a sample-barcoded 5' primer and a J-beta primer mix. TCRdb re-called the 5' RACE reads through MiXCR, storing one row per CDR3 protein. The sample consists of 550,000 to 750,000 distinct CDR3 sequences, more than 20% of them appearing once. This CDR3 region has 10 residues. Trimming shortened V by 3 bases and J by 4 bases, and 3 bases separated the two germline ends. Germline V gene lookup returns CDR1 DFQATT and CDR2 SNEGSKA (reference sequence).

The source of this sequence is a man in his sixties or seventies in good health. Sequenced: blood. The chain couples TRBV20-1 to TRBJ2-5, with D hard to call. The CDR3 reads CSARSETQYF. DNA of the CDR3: TGCAGTGCTAGGTCAGAGACCCAGTACTTC.